One and the same sample provided the 31 T cell receptor beta chains below, sequenced in a study of cytomegalovirus exposure and HLA in healthy donors. Primers: 60 Vbeta forward and 13 Jbeta reverse. Data came from immunoSEQ multiplex PCR; TCRdb stores just in-frame clones and leaves some out. The repertoire holds some 200,000 clones, with about 75% as singletons. Sequencing was performed on PBMCs. The receptor set was obtained from a man younger than 30 in good health and CMV-seronegative.

The V gene is TRBV19, the J gene TRBJ2-3; 9 bases align to TRBD2. Germline V gene sequence: CDR1 LNHDA, CDR2 SQIVND (reference sequence). Trimming cost V 7 bases and J 2 bases; bases outside gene matches: 7. CDR3 length equals 15 residues. The CDR3 DNA follows: TGTGCCAGTACCCTACTAGCGGGCCACACAGATACGCAGTATTTT. It translates to CASTLLAGHTDTQYF.

The chain is built from TRBV7-9 and TRBJ2-1, with 9 nucleotides matching TRBD1. The CDR3 totals 18 residues. Losses at the gene ends were 4 bases for V and 2 bases for J; bases not matched to a gene: 12. The germline V gene encodes CDR1 SEHNR and CDR2 FQNEAQ (reference sequence). CDR3 sequence (DNA): TGTGCCAGCAGCTACTCATGGTCCGACAGGGGGACCTACAATGAGCAGTTCTTC. Residues: CASSYSWSDRGTYNEQFF. The whole variable domain, remainder taken from reference TRBV7-9 and TRBJ2-1, is DTGVSQNPRHKITKRGQNVTFRCDPISEHNRLYWYRQTLGQGPEFLTYFQNEAQLEKSRLLSDRFSAERPKGSFSTLEIQRTEQGDSAMYLCASSYSWSDRGTYNEQFFGPGTRLTVL.

The chain couples TRBV7-2 to TRBJ2-7; TRBD1 matches at 7 bases. Germline V lookup: CDR1 SGHTA, CDR2 FQGNSA. J lost 5 bases, V lost 4 bases, and 8 bases had no gene match. This CDR3 is built from 14 residues. CDR3 amino acids: CASSWRQGTDEQYF. DNA for the CDR3: TGTGCCAGCAGCTGGAGACAGGGTACCGACGAGCAGTACTTC.

This chain links TRBV29-1 with TRBJ2-2; 16 positions match TRBD2. Germline assignment: CDR1 SQVTM and CDR2 ANQGSEA. This CDR3 has 20 amino acids. Trimming at V came to 3 bases and at J to 4 bases, leaving 14 bases not matched to a gene. CDR3 in DNA: TGCAGCGTTGATACAGATTCGGGACTAGCGGGAGGGCCGGGCACCGGGGAGCTGTTTTTT. This codes for CSVDTDSGLAGGPGTGELFF.

For this clone: The junction differs from germline at one of its ends, possibly a read error. The rearrangement links TRBV30 to TRBJ2-3; D perhaps matches TRBD2 (6 bases). The V gene's germline CDR1 is GTSNPN and CDR2 SVGIG (reference sequence). The CDR3 loop spans 13 amino acids. CDR3 loop: CAWSYSGTGTQYF. CDR3 bases: TGTGCCTGGAGTTATAGCGGCACAGGTACGCAGTATTTT.

The chain combines TRBV11-2 with TRBJ1-1; D is unclear. With 5 bases removed from V and 8 bases from J, the gap between germline ends came to 15 bases. The germline CDR1 and CDR2 sequences are SGHAT and FQNNGV. This CDR3 comprises 13 residues. The CDR3 sequence is CASSETVRLEAFF. The CDR3, as DNA: TGTGCCAGCAGCGAGACGGTCAGGCTCGAAGCTTTCTTT.

The chain couples TRBV2 to TRBJ1-5; D gene uncertain. Per germline, CDR1 SNHLY and CDR2 FYNNEI. The ends were cut back, 1 base at V and 4 bases at J, with 5 bases in the middle. CDR3 size: 13 residues. Written as DNA, the CDR3 is TGTGCCAGCAGTGAAGGCAGGAATCAGCCCCAGCATTTT. It is translated as CASSEGRNQPQHF. Together with reference TRBV2 and TRBJ1-5, the CDR3 gives the full variable domain: EPEVTQTPSHQVTQMGQEVILRCVPISNHLYFYWYRQILGQKVEFLVSFYNNEISEKSEIFDDQFSVERPDGSNFTLKIRSTKLEDSAMYFCASSEGRNQPQHFGDGTRLSIL.

This rearrangement joins TRBV6-6 to TRBJ2-1; D is possibly TRBD2 (5 bases). Germline CDR1 is MNHNY and CDR2 is SVGAGI (reference sequence). Trimming took 8 bases from V and 7 from J, leaving 15 bases between them. The CDR3 runs to 13 residues. Here the CDR3 reads CASGRTRGNEQFF. CDR3 DNA sequence: TGTGCCAGCGGACGTACTCGGGGAAATGAGCAGTTCTTC.

The V and J genes are TRBV6-1 and TRBJ2-1, with 7 bases lining up with TRBD1. CDR3 length equals 16 residues. Trimming removed 0 bases from V and 0 bases from J; junction bases left unmatched: 2. Germline V CDR1 and CDR2: MNHNS, SASEGT. CDR3 DNA: TGTGCCAGCAGTGAAGCCCCAGGGGGCTCCTACAATGAGCAGTTCTTC. Protein: CASSEAPGGSYNEQFF.

The rearrangement uses TRBV6-5 and TRBJ2-7; 7 bases align to TRBD1. The germline gives CDR1 MNHEY, CDR2 SVGAGI. Losses at the gene ends were 2 bases for V and 5 bases for J; bases not matched to a gene: 0. The CDR3 is 12 amino acids. The CDR3 region is CASSYGTDEQYF. In DNA, the CDR3 is TGTGCCAGCAGTTACGGGACAGACGAGCAGTACTTC.

The rearrangement uses TRBV6-5 and TRBJ2-7, with D possibly TRBD2 on 6 matching bases. Trimming left V 7 bases short and J 2 bases short, with 15 bases between. The CDR3 is 14 amino acids. Germline CDR1 reads MNHEY; CDR2 reads SVGAGI. CDR3 sequence: CASTNRGKPYEQYF. CDR3 bases: TGTGCCAGCACCAACCGGGGGAAACCCTACGAGCAGTACTTC.

For this clone: At one end, the junction sequence differs from germline, possibly due to a read error. The V call is TRBV5-1, the J call TRBJ2-5; 11 bases line up with TRBD2. The CDR3 length is 16 residues. Germline V gene data show CDR1 as SGHRS and CDR2 as YFSETQ. CDR3 sequence reads: CASSLAARTSGLGQNF. The CDR3, as DNA: TGCGCCAGCAGCTTGGCCGCTCGGACTAGCGGGCTAGGCCAAAACTTC.

This chain uses TRBV6-6 with TRBJ2-2, with TRBD2 identical over 7 bases. The CDR3 consists of 15 residues. The germline V gene has CDR1 MNHNY and CDR2 SVGAGI (reference sequence). V dropped 8 bases and J dropped 4; count of bases not matched to a gene: 10. The CDR3 here is CASGPAGVSTGELFF. In nucleotides, the CDR3 is TGTGCCAGCGGCCCGGCGGGAGTATCCACCGGGGAGCTGTTTTTT.

The chain couples TRBV7-6 to TRBJ2-5; TRBD2 matches 8 bases. There are 17 residues in the CDR3. V dropped 2 bases and J dropped 0; count of bases not matched to a gene: 8. The V gene's germline CDR1 is SGHVS and CDR2 FNYEAQ. CDR3 residues: CASSLRRGDPYQETQYF. CDR3 nucleotides: TGTGCCAGCAGCTTAAGGCGGGGGGACCCGTACCAAGAGACCCAGTACTTC.

The V and J genes are TRBV5-1 and TRBJ1-4; D is unclear. Germline V CDR1 and CDR2: SGHRS, YFSETQ. The CDR3 sequence is 15 residues long. Trimming left V 0 bases short and J 6 bases short, with 12 bases between. As DNA, the CDR3 is TGCGCCAGCAGCTTGGTAGGGTTGGAGGATGAAAAACTGTTTTTT. Translated: CASSLVGLEDEKLFF.

This clone is a singleton in its sample. The gene calls are TRBV9 and TRBJ2-3; 12 nucleotides align to TRBD2. The germline gives CDR1 SGDLS, CDR2 YYNGEE. This CDR3 has 16 amino acids. V was pared by 3 bases and J by 2 bases, with 4 bases of the junction left unmatched. The CDR3 loop is CASSATSGGTTDTQYF. CDR3 DNA sequence: TGTGCCAGCAGCGCCACTAGCGGGGGGACCACAGATACGCAGTATTTT.

The V call is TRBV11-1, the J call TRBJ2-5; 9 bases match TRBD1. Germline V gene data show CDR1 as SGHAT and CDR2 as FQDESV (reference sequence). The CDR3 is 17 residues long. The J segment lost 1 base and the V segment lost 4 bases, leaving 10 bases of the junction unmatched. CDR3 nucleotides: TGTGCCAGCAGCTCCCTACGCGGGACAGGGCTCCAAGAGACCCAGTACTTC. It specifies CASSSLRGTGLQETQYF.

V gene TRBV2 combines with J gene TRBJ1-5; possibly TRBD1 for D (6 bases). Germline V lookup: CDR1 SNHLY, CDR2 FYNNEI. The V gene lost 2 bases and the J gene lost 2 bases, with 10 bases spanning the gap. The CDR3 loop spans 15 amino acids. The CDR3: CASSEPDSRNQPQHF. The CDR3, as DNA: TGTGCCAGCAGTGAACCGGACAGTCGCAATCAGCCCCAGCATTTT. The full variable domain, in which reference TRBV2 and TRBJ1-5 provide the parts outside the CDR3, is EPEVTQTPSHQVTQMGQEVILRCVPISNHLYFYWYRQILGQKVEFLVSFYNNEISEKSEIFDDQFSVERPDGSNFTLKIRSTKLEDSAMYFCASSEPDSRNQPQHFGDGTRLSIL.

The chain recombines TRBV9 with TRBJ1-2; tentative D call: TRBD1 (5 bases). Germline loops: CDR1 SGDLS, CDR2 YYNGEE. The CDR3 length is 14 residues. V was shortened by 0 bases and J by 4 bases, with 10 bases between the two germline ends. The CDR3 sequence is CASSVVEGSYGYTF. The DNA of the CDR3 is TGTGCCAGCAGCGTAGTGGAGGGGTCCTATGGCTACACCTTC.

This clone showed up just a few times. V and J are TRBV4-1 and TRBJ1-1; 10 bases fit TRBD1. This CDR3 spans 16 amino acids. V shed 4 bases, J shed 0 bases, and the junction held 5 bases outside the gene matches. Looked up from germline, CDR1 is MGHRA and CDR2 is YSYEKL. CDR3 sequence (DNA): TGCGCCAGCAGCCTTCAGACAGGGGGCTTGAACACTGAAGCTTTCTTT. Protein: CASSLQTGGLNTEAFF.

V gene TRBV7-6 combines with J gene TRBJ2-7; D gene uncertain. V gave up 5 bases and J gave up 2 bases, with 16 bases separating them. In germline, CDR1 is SGHVS, CDR2 FNYEAQ. This CDR3 contains 15 residues. Here the CDR3 reads CASSPRQRLTYEQYF. The CDR3, as DNA: TGTGCCAGCAGCCCACGCCAGAGGTTAACCTACGAGCAGTACTTC.

This clone was seen only a few times. The chain employs TRBV5-1 and TRBJ2-3; a weak D match, TRBD1 (5 bases). Trimming left V 5 bases short and J 4 bases short, with 11 bases between. This CDR3 has 13 amino acids. The germline V gene has CDR1 SGHRS and CDR2 YFSETQ. DNA for the CDR3: TGCGCCAGCAGTAAGCCAGGGTCAGATACGCAGTATTTT. Protein product: CASSKPGSDTQYF.

The gene calls are TRBV5-1 and TRBJ2-1, with TRBD2 matching 9 bases. Trimming took 3 bases from V and 2 from J; bases not matched to a gene: 3. CDR1 and CDR2 (germline): SGHRS, YFSETQ. The CDR3 spans 15 residues. CDR3 loop: CASSSAGGPYNEQFF. CDR3 DNA: TGCGCCAGCAGCTCAGCGGGAGGCCCCTACAATGAGCAGTTCTTC.

Regarding this clone: Other nucleotide sequences in the sample specify the same CDR3. The chain employs TRBV20-1 and TRBJ1-1; TRBD1 matches 10 bases. CDR3 length: 11 amino acids. After removal of 5 bases from V and 11 bases from J, the junction contained 5 bases not matched to a gene. Germline loops: CDR1 DFQATT, CDR2 SNEGSKA (reference sequence). The CDR3 DNA is TGCAGTGCTTTACCGACAGGGGGCGCTTTCTTT. Protein: CSALPTGGAFF.

In nucleotides, the CDR3 is TGTGCCAGCAGTCGTCCCGGGGGCAATGAGCAGTTCTTC. Protein product: CASSRPGGNEQFF. V is TRBV25-1 and J is TRBJ2-1; tentatively, D is TRBD2 (6 bases). CDR1 and CDR2 from the germline V gene are MGHDK and SYGVNS. Trimming removed 5 bases at V and 6 bases at J, with 11 bases between. The CDR3 has 13 residues.

V usage is TRBV6-1 and J usage is TRBJ1-1; D unresolved. This CDR3 is built from 16 residues. The V gene's germline CDR1 is MNHNS and CDR2 SASEGT. V lost 1 base and J lost 1, with 13 bases in between. The CDR3 sequence: CASSEGPGYENTEAFF. CDR3 coding DNA: TGTGCCAGCAGTGAAGGGCCAGGCTATGAGAACACTGAAGCTTTCTTT.

The chain joins TRBV14 to TRBJ2-3; D is possibly TRBD1 (6 bases). CDR1 is SGHDN and CDR2 is FVKESK in the germline V gene. The CDR3 totals 16 residues. The V end was cut by 5 bases, the J end by 6 bases, with 21 bases between. The CDR3 sequence is CASSARRGLLMDTQYF. DNA for the CDR3: TGTGCCAGCAGCGCGCGCAGGGGCCTATTGATGGATACGCAGTATTTT.

This sequence joins TRBV15 and TRBJ1-3; no reliable D call. V lost 0 bases, J lost 4 bases, and 10 bases lay in between. Germline V gene data show CDR1 as LNHNV and CDR2 as YYDKDF (reference sequence). The CDR3 totals 15 residues. Written as DNA, the CDR3 is TGTGCCACCAGCAGAGATAACAATGCCGGAAACACCATATATTTT. Amino acids: CATSRDNNAGNTIYF.

This chain joins TRBV27 and TRBJ1-4, with D unresolved. The V gene lost 5 bases and the J gene lost 5 bases, with 15 bases spanning the gap. Germline lookup yields CDR1 MNHEY and CDR2 SMNVEV (reference sequence). The length of the CDR3 is 15 residues. The CDR3 is CASSREGFLNEKLFF. In DNA, the CDR3 is TGTGCCAGCAGTCGGGAGGGATTTTTGAATGAAAAACTGTTTTTT.

The J gene is TRBJ2-2, the V gene TRBV9; no definite D call. V was clipped by 4 bases and J by 6 bases, with 7 bases between them. Germline CDR1 reads SGDLS; CDR2 reads YYNGEE. CDR3 length: 12 residues. CDR3 nucleotides: TGTGCCAGCAGCCCGACACCCGGGGAGCTGTTTTTT. Amino acid sequence: CASSPTPGELFF.

The chain combines TRBV30 with TRBJ2-3; unclear D gene. There are 13 residues in the CDR3. The germline V and J ends were trimmed by 4 bases and 0 bases, with 8 bases remaining between them. Germline V lookup: CDR1 GTSNPN, CDR2 SVGIG (reference sequence). In nucleotides, the CDR3 is TGTGCCTGGACAGGCCCAAGCACAGATACGCAGTATTTT. It codes for CAWTGPSTDTQYF.